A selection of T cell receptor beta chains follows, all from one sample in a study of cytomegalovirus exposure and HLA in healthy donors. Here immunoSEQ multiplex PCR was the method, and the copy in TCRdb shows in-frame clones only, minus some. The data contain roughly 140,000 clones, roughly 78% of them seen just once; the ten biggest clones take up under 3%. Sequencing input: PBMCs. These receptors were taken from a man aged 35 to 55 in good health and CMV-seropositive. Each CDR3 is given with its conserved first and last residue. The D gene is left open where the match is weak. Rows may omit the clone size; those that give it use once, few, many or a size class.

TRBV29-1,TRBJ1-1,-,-,TGCAGGGTGGGGAACACCAGGGTGGAAGATGGGACTGAAGCTTTCTTT,CRVGNTRVEDGTEAFF
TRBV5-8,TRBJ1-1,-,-,TGTGCCAGCAGCTTGGGGGGCCTGTGGACTGAAGCTTTCTTT,CASSLGGLWTEAFF
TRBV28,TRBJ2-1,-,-,TGTGCCAGCAACCCCCCGGGACTCTACAATGAGCAGTTCTTC,CASNPPGLYNEQFF
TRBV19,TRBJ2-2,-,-,TGTGCCAGTAGGCCTAAGACACACGGGGAGCTGTTTTTT,CASRPKTHGELFF
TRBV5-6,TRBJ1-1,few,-,TGTGCCAGCAGCTCGGACCGGGGGATTGAAGCTTTCTTT,CASSSDRGIEAFF
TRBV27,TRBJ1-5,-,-,TGTGCCAGCAGTTTATCTAACAACAGGAATCAGCCCCAGCATTTT,CASSLSNNRNQPQHF
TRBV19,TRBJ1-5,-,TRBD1,TGTGCCGGTAGTTTACGCGGGACAGGGGGGTTTTATAGCAATCAGCCCCAGCATTTT,CAGSLRGTGGFYSNQPQHF
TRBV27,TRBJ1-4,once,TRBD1,TGTGCCAGTAGACAGGGGCGGGGGGAAAAACTGTTTTTT,CASRQGRGEKLFF
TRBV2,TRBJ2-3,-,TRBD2,TGTGCCAGCACAAACGGGGGGTGGGATACGCAGTATTTT,CASTNGGWDTQYF
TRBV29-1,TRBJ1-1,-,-,TGCAGCGTCGAAGAAATGGCTCCAATGAACACTGAAGCTTTCTTT,CSVEEMAPMNTEAFF
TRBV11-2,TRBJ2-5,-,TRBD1,TGTGCCAGCAGCCTCGGGACAGGGGAGACCCAGTACTTC,CASSLGTGETQYF
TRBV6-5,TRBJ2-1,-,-,TGTGCCAGCAGTTACTGGCGGGCCAGCTACAATGAGCAGTTCTTC,CASSYWRASYNEQFF
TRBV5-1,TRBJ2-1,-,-,TGCGCCAGCAGCTTGGGGAGGGGTAGCGGTTACTACAATGAGCAGTTCTTC,CASSLGRGSGYYNEQFF
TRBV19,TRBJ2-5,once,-,TGTGCCAGTAGTCTCAACGGGGTTAGAGAGACCCAGTACTTC,CASSLNGVRETQYF
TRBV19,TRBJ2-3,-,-,TGTGCCAGTAGTATAGATCTTGCGCGGGACCGGATTGGTACGCAGTATTTT,CASSIDLARDRIGTQYF
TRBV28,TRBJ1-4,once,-,TGTGCCAGTCGCCTTTTACAGTCGGAAAAACTGTTTTTT,CASRLLQSEKLFF
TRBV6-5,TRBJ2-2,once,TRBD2,TGTGCCAGCAGTTACTTCAGCGGGATCGCCGGGGAGCTGTTTTTT,CASSYFSGIAGELFF
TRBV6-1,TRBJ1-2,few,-,TGTGCCAGCAGTGAAGTGGTACGCGGCGGCTACACCTTC,CASSEVVRGGYTF
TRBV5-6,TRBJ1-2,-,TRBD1,TGTGCCAGCAGCTTAGCCGGGACAGGGGGCTACTATGGCTACACCTTC,CASSLAGTGGYYGYTF
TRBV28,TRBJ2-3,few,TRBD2,TGTGCCAGCAGTTTAATACGGGAGGGCCTCACAGATACGCAGTATTTT,CASSLIREGLTDTQYF
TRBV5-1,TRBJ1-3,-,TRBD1,TGCGCCAGCAGCCCCACGACAGGGACGACTGGAAACACCATATATTTT,CASSPTTGTTGNTIYF
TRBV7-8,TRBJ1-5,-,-,TGTGCCAGCAGGCTCTTGGGGGAGGGTCAGCCCCAGCATTTT,CASRLLGEGQPQHF
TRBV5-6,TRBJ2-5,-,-,TGTGCCAGCAACCCTGGGGGGGAGACCCAGTACTTC,CASNPGGETQYF
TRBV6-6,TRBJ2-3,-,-,TGTGCCAGCAGTTACTTCGCGCGGAGCACAGATACGCAGTATTTT,CASSYFARSTDTQYF
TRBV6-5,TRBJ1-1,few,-,TGTGCCAGCAGGCTGACAGGAGACACTGAAGCTTTCTTT,CASRLTGDTEAFF
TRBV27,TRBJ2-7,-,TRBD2,TGTGCCAGCAGTTTATACGGGACTAGCGGGATCAGGAGCTCCTACGAGCAGTACTTC,CASSLYGTSGIRSSYEQYF
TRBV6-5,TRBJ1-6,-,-,TGTGCCAGCAGTTACGATATGGCGGGGATACCCCTCCACTTT,CASSYDMAGIPLHF